Presented here are 8 T cell receptor beta chains from one specimen sequenced in a study of T-cell reconstitution after alpha-beta-depleted transplantation in children. A TCRbeta library incorporating unique molecular identifiers was prepared. TCRdb re-called the PCR reads with MiXCR, one entry per CDR3 protein. The sample lists approximately 300,000 distinct CDR3 sequences, around 10% occurring once. Material: PBMCs, obtained before TCRalphabeta/CD19-depleted stem cell transplant. These receptor sequences come from a boy less than two years old with acute myeloid leukemia, due to receive a stem cell transplant.

Ten or more counts support this clonotype. The V and J genes are TRBV12-3 or TRBV12-4 and TRBJ2-3; D gene uncertain. The CDR3 sequence is 14 residues long. V was trimmed by 7 bases and J by 7 bases, leaving 18 bases between them. The CDR3 reads CASTGSSYKNTQYF. The CDR3 DNA sequence: TGTGCCAGCACCGGGTCCTCGTACAAAAATACGCAGTATTTT.

This clonotype was picked up many times. This chain connects TRBV25-1 to TRBJ2-6; D may match TRBD1 or TRBD2 (6 bases each). The CDR3 extends over 16 amino acids. The germline CDR1 and CDR2 sequences are MGHDK and SYGVNS. The V gene lost 2 bases and the J gene lost 2 bases, with 10 bases spanning the gap. The CDR3 DNA follows: TGTGCCAGCAGTGAACTAAGGGGGGCTGGGGCCAACGTCCTGACTTTC. This encodes CASSELRGAGANVLTF. Full variable domain (rest looked up from reference TRBV25-1 and TRBJ2-6): EADIYQTPRYLVIGTGKKITLECSQTMGHDKMYWYQQDPGMELHLIHYSYGVNSTEKGDLSSESTVSRIRTEHFPLTLESARPSHTSQYLCASSELRGAGANVLTFGAGSRLTVL.

J is TRBJ2-1 and V is TRBV27, with 12 bases lining up with TRBD2. From germline, CDR1 is MNHEY and CDR2 SMNVEV (reference sequence). The V segment lost 8 bases and the J segment 6 bases; nucleotides outside the gene matches: 8. The CDR3 is made up of 15 amino acids. CDR3 protein: CASGLLAGGVNEQFF. In DNA, the CDR3 is TGTGCCAGCGGCCTTCTAGCGGGAGGGGTCAATGAGCAGTTCTTC.

The chain employs TRBV6-1 and TRBJ2-5, with 7 nucleotides matching TRBD2. This CDR3 has 16 residues. The V gene end was trimmed by 2 bases and the J gene end by 5 bases; junction bases not matched to a gene: 11. CDR1 is MNHNS and CDR2 is SASEGT in the germline V gene. As DNA, the CDR3 is TGTGCCAGCAGTGAATGGGGGGGGGGAAGGCGTGAGACCCAGTACTTC. As protein: CASSEWGGGRRETQYF.

This clonotype was observed many times. The chain is built from TRBV20-1 and TRBJ1-4; D ambiguous. CDR1 and CDR2 from the germline V gene are DFQATT and SNEGSKA (reference sequence). V dropped 5 bases and J dropped 0 bases, with 13 bases sitting between them. CDR3 size: 15 residues. The CDR3 nucleotides are TGCAGTGCTGGCGGCCGATTCTCAACTAATGAAAAACTGTTTTTT. It is translated as CSAGGRFSTNEKLFF.

This clonotype was found many times. The chain combines TRBV27 with TRBJ1-4; D not resolved. Germline V lookup: CDR1 MNHEY, CDR2 SMNVEV (reference sequence). The CDR3 has 14 residues. V was shortened by 6 bases and J by 4 bases, with 12 bases between the two germline ends. This CDR3 is CASRVGFNNEKLFF. The CDR3 nucleotides read TGTGCCAGCAGAGTGGGTTTCAATAATGAAAAACTGTTTTTT. Full variable domain (outside the CDR3, taken from reference TRBV27 and TRBJ1-4): EAQVTQNPRYLITVTGKKLTVTCSQNMNHEYMSWYRQDPGLGLRQIYYSMNVEVTDKGDVPEGYKVSRKEKRNFPLILESPSPNQTSLYFCASRVGFNNEKLFFGSGTQLSVL.

The V gene is TRBV6-2 or TRBV6-3, the J gene TRBJ2-7, with 10 bases matching TRBD2. The CDR3 length is 16 residues. V lost 3 bases and J lost 5; bases outside the gene matches: 10. Germline loops: CDR1 MNHEY, CDR2 SVGEGT. The CDR3 here is CASSYSILAGENEQYF. The CDR3 coding sequence is TGTGCCAGCAGTTATAGTATCCTAGCGGGAGAGAACGAGCAGTACTTC.

This clonotype was observed many times. The rearrangement links TRBV7-3 to TRBJ2-5; TRBD1 aligns across 7 bases. This CDR3 comprises 14 residues. Germline CDR1 and CDR2: SGHTA and FQGTGA. V dropped 2 bases and J dropped 7; count of bases not matched to a gene: 7. The CDR3 DNA is TGTGCCAGCAGCTTAGGGCCCTCAGGGGGGACCCAGTACTTC. Residues: CASSLGPSGGTQYF.